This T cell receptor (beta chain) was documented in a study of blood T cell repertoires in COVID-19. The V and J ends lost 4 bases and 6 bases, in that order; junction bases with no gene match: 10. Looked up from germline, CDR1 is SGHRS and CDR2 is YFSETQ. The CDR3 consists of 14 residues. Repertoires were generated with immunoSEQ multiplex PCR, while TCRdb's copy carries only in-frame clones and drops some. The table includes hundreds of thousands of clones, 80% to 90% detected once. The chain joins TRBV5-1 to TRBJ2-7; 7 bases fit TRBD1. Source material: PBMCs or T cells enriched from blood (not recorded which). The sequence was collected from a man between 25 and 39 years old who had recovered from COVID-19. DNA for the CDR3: TGCGCCAGCAGCCCCGGACAGGAACGAAGCGAGCAGTACTTC. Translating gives CASSPGQERSEQYF.